This T cell receptor beta chain was identified in a study of OX40 agonist ivuxolimab in advanced cancers. Study at large: The study treated patients with ivuxolimab, an agonistic anti-OX40 (CD134) antibody. Past anti-PD-1, anti-PD-L1 or anti-CTLA-4 therapy was accepted, and 30% to 50% had received some.

Data came from immunoSEQ multiplex PCR; TCRdb stores just in-frame clones and leaves some out. The sample shows 63,000 or so clones, about 91% of them seen only once. Trimming left V 6 bases short and J 0 bases short, with 9 bases between. This CDR3 has 15 residues. CDR1 and CDR2 from the germline V gene are LNHDA and SQIVND (reference sequence). The genes are TRBV19 and TRBJ2-6; no definite D call. The receptor was derived from an adult with an advanced solid tumor such as melanoma, head and neck, liver or kidney cancer. Sample: CD4+ or CD8+ T cells sorted from blood, taken in a trial of the OX40 agonist ivuxolimab. The CDR3 spells CASRFGLSGANVLTF. DNA for the CDR3: TGTGCCAGTAGGTTTGGGCTCTCTGGGGCCAACGTCCTGACTTTC.